A selection of T cell receptor beta chains follows, all from one sample in a study of cytomegalovirus exposure and HLA in healthy donors. Sequencing used immunoSEQ multiplex PCR; TCRdb keeps in-frame clones, though not all of them. This table holds tens of thousands of clones, roughly 78% found once. The source material was PBMCs. These receptors were collected from a male donor in good health and CMV-seronegative. Each CDR3 is given with its conserved first and last residue. The D gene is left open where the match is weak. Size is omitted from some rows. Given values are once, few, many or a class for expanded clones.

>-|-|TRBJ2-7|TRBV4-1
TGCGCCAGCAGCCAAGTCCGGGGTAGCGGCCTCTACGAGCAGTACTTC
CASSQVRGSGLYEQYF
>once|-|TRBJ1-4|TRBV18
TGTGCCAGCTCACGAGGGACACTCGGGGATGAAAAACTGTTTTTT
CASSRGTLGDEKLFF
>-|-|TRBJ2-1|TRBV7-3
TGTGCCAGCAGCCAGGGACACAGTACCTACAATGAGCAGTTCTTC
CASSQGHSTYNEQFF
>-|TRBD1|TRBJ1-6|TRBV6-5
TGTGCCAGCAGTTACCGGGACAGGGGAAATTCACCCCTCCACTTT
CASSYRDRGNSPLHF
>few|-|TRBJ2-5|TRBV18
TGTGCCAGCTCACCACTAAACCCGGGCCAAGAGACCCAGTACTTC
CASSPLNPGQETQYF
>once|-|TRBJ2-6|TRBV27
TGTGCCAGCAGTTCCGGGATCTCTACCTCTGGGGCCAACGTCCTGACTTTC
CASSSGISTSGANVLTF
>-|TRBD1|TRBJ1-5|TRBV7-2
TGTGCCAGCAGCCCCCCGACAGGGGCCCTCCATCAGCCCCAGCATTTT
CASSPPTGALHQPQHF
>-|TRBD2|TRBJ2-2|TRBV7-2
TGTGCCAGCAGCTTAGCGGGCGGGAGGGCCACCGGGGAGCTGTTTTTT
CASSLAGGRATGELFF
>medium-sized|-|TRBJ1-4|TRBV28
TGTGCCAGCCAGGGGAATAATGAAAAACTGTTTTTT
CASQGNNEKLFF
>few|-|TRBJ1-2|TRBV13
TGTGCCAGCAGCAGGGGTCGCCCAGCGAATGGCTACACCTTC
CASSRGRPANGYTF
>-|TRBD1|TRBJ1-2|TRBV6-5
TGTGCCAGCACTACTCAGGGGACAGGGTATGGCTACACCTTC
CASTTQGTGYGYTF
>-|-|TRBJ1-2|TRBV6-1
TGTGCCAGCAGGACAGACACGAATACTAACTATGGCTACACCTTC
CASRTDTNTNYGYTF
>few|-|TRBJ2-5|TRBV7-8
TGTGCCAGCAGCCCCGTCGGGAAAGAGACCCAGTACTTC
CASSPVGKETQYF
>-|TRBD2|TRBJ2-1|TRBV29-1
TGCAGCGTTGTCCCCGTGACTAGCGGTTACAATGAGCAGTTCTTC
CSVVPVTSGYNEQFF
>-|-|TRBJ2-3|TRBV7-2
TGTGCCAGCAGCAATAGCGGCATCGGCACAGATACGCAGTATTTT
CASSNSGIGTDTQYF
>-|-|TRBJ1-4|TRBV29-1
TGCAGCGCCGGGAGTGGACTGAATGAAAAACTGTTTTTT
CSAGSGLNEKLFF
>-|TRBD1|TRBJ2-2|TRBV11-2
TGTGCCAGCAGGATACCGGGACAGAAGAACACCGGGGAGCTGTTTTTT
CASRIPGQKNTGELFF
>-|-|TRBJ2-1|TRBV4-1
TGCGCCAGCAGCCAAGGCCCCGGGGGCAATGAGCAGTTCTTC
CASSQGPGGNEQFF